This T cell receptor (beta chain) was identified during a study of preoperative IRX-2 immunotherapy in early breast cancer. Stated treatment: preoperative locoregional IRX-2 cytokine immunotherapy. The V gene lost 6 bases and the J gene lost 5 bases, with 16 bases spanning the gap. Germline CDR1 and CDR2: WSHSY and SAAADI. The CDR3 sequence is 14 residues long. The table came from immunoSEQ multiplex PCR; TCRdb's copy has only in-frame clones and leaves some out. The sample contains around 25,000 clones, more than 65% of which appear only once. The V call is TRBV10-2, the J call TRBJ1-1; tentatively, D is TRBD1 (6 bases). The sequencing used lymph node tissue, collected before IRX-2 immunotherapy. The clonotype comes from a human donor with breast cancer. CDR3 in amino acids: CASSARGGRTEAFF. In nucleotides, the CDR3 is TGCGCCAGCAGCGCCCGTGGGGGGCGAACTGAAGCTTTCTTT.